This TCR beta chain was sequenced for a study of post-analysis software for immune sequencing data (dated by TCRdb to between 2014 and 2017). With respect to the entire study: The recorded disease courses included relapsing-remitting, secondary progressive and progressive-relapsing multiple sclerosis, and some patients had no subtype annotation. Patient repertoires were compared against 10 to 12 previously published healthy control repertoires from donors aged roughly 6 to 28 years. A subset of samples was prepared in parallel using single-end sample barcoding, then pooled and co-amplified after Illumina adapter ligation.

Spanning cysteine to phenylalanine, the CDR3 consists of 18 amino acids. Left in the record is the CDR3 DNA by itself, 54 bases read in frame from the first base. The germline V gene (reference sequence) specifies SGHNT as CDR1 and YYREEE as CDR2. V lost 2 bases and J lost 3 bases, and the count of bases not matched to a germline gene is 12. To demonstrate the VDJtools post-analysis software, the study profiled TCR beta repertoires from the peripheral blood of 10 to 15 young patients with multiple sclerosis. The multiple sclerosis patients were children and adolescents between about 6 and 16 years of age. Beyond this particular receptor, the publication reports: The multiple sclerosis patient group was slightly younger than the control group. Several TRBV segments, including TRBV5-6, TRBV5-1 and TRBV20-1, were significantly more frequent in patients than controls. Direct clustering with F measure revealed strong co-clustering of samples prepared in the same batch, which led to a batch-effect correction. Significantly lower normalized Chao1 diversity was found in multiple sclerosis patients than in controls, suggesting substantial peripheral T-cell clonal expansion.

Library construction relied on PCR. Instrument on record: Illumina HiSeq 2500. To reduce PCR and sequencing biases, unique molecular identifiers were built into the TCR beta cDNA libraries. Every 1 to 10 million input T cells yielded approximately 500,000 cDNA molecules, meaning each molecule approximated one T cell. The same protocol used for the earlier healthy control dataset was applied to prepare and sequence the patient libraries. Within a given batch, samples were prepared together, multiplexed and sequenced on the same HiSeq lane. The authors' analysis ran thus. MIGEC handled the raw barcoded reads, throwing out single-read molecular identifier groups before consensus assembly and CDR3 extraction. Clonotype tables were post-analysed with VDJtools, normalizing diversity by down-sampling all datasets to the smallest sample size. Repertoire overlap clustering matched CDR3 amino acid but not nucleotide sequences to correct batch-related cross-sample contamination. The raw public data were reprocessed by TCRdb itself: fastp quality trimming at Q25, MiXCR clonotype calling, in-frame beta chains only. Each entry merges the rows of one CDR3 protein and shows their most common DNA and genes. TCRdb, not the authors, supplied the V and J calls. This sample lists hundreds of thousands of distinct CDR3 sequences; approximately 57% were detected once. The top ten clones comprise about 4.5% of the sample.

Points on this clonotype: It lacks a known antigen. No much larger clone is present one base from it, and per-base qualities are unavailable.

The TCR sequence derives from a girl between 5 and 17 years old with multiple sclerosis. Material: blood. The rearranged segments are TRBV5-4 and TRBJ2-3; TRBD2 lines up with 10 middle nucleotides. The DNA sequence is given as TGTGCCAGCAGCTTCGGATCCCTACTAGCGGGATGGACAGATACGCAGTATTTT. It is translated as CASSFGSLLAGWTDTQYF.